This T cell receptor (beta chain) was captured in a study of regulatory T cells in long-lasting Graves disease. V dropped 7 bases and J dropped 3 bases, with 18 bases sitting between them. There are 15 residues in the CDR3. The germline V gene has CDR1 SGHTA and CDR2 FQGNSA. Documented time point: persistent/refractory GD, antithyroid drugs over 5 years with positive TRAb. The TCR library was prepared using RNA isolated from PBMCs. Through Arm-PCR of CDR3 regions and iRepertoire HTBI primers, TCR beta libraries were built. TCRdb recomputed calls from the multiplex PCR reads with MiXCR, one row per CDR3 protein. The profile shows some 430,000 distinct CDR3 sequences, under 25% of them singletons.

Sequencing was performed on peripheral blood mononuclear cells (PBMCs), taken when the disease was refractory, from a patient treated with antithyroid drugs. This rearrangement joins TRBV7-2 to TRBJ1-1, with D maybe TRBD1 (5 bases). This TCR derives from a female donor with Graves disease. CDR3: CASTWGVGRDTEAFF. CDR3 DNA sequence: TGTGCCAGCACCTGGGGGGTCGGGCGTGACACTGAAGCTTTCTTT. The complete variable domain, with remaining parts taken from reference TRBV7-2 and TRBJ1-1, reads GAGVSQSPSNKVTEKGKDVELRCDPISGHTALYWYRQSLGQGLEFLIYFQGNSAPDKSGLPSDRFSAERTGGSVSTLTIQRTQQEDSAVYLCASTWGVGRDTEAFFGQGTRLTVV.